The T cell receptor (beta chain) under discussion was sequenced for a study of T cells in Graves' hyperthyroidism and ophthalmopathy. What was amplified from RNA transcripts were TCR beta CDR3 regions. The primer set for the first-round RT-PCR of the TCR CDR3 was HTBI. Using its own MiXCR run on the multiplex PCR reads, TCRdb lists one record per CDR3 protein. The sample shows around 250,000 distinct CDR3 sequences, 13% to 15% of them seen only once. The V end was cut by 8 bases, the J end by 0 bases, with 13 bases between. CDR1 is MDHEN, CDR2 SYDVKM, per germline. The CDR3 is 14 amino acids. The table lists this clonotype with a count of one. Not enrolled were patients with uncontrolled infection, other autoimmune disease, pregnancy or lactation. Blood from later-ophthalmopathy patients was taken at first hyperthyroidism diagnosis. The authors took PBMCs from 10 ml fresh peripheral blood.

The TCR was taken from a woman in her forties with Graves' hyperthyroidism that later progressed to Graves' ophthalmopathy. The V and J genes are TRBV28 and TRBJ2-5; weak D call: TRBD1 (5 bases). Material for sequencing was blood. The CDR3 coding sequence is TGTGCCAGCGGCAAACAGGTCCACCAAGAGACCCAGTACTTC. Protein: CASGKQVHQETQYF.